The 13 T cell receptor beta chains reported below all come from one sample, sequenced in a study of technical replicates of blood from a few donors. TCRdb keeps only in-frame clones here, not all; method: immunoSEQ multiplex PCR. The sample lists roughly 67,000 clones, roughly 98% seen once, with around 0.15% in the top ten. Material: T cells isolated from PBMCs. These receptors came from a human donor in good health.

The chain has TRBV28 and TRBJ1-2; a weak D match, TRBD1 (5 bases). CDR3 length: 13 amino acids. The ends were cut back, 9 bases at V and 3 bases at J, with 14 bases in the middle. The germline gives CDR1 MDHEN, CDR2 SYDVKM. This CDR3 is CASTNRGDYGYTF. Here the CDR3 DNA reads TGTGCCAGTACGAATCGGGGGGACTATGGCTACACCTTC.

This clone has only a few counts. V is TRBV4-2 and J is TRBJ1-5; no firm D call. Trimming removed 2 bases from V and 4 bases from J, with 9 bases in between. The CDR3 length is 14 residues. Germline V gene sequence: CDR1 LGHNA, CDR2 YNFKEQ. The DNA of the CDR3 is TGTGCCAGCAGCCAAACGGTACTTAATCAGCCCCAGCATTTT. It yields the protein CASSQTVLNQPQHF.

The V gene is TRBV5-1, the J gene TRBJ2-2, with TRBD1 matching over 9 bases. Unmatched junction bases numbered 4, after V lost 4 bases and J lost 0 bases. Germline V gene sequence: CDR1 SGHRS, CDR2 YFSETQ. This CDR3 is 16 amino acids long. In DNA form, the CDR3 reads TGCGCCAGCAGCCGAAGGACAGGGGCGAACACCGGGGAGCTGTTTTTT. This encodes CASSRRTGANTGELFF.

The chain has TRBV29-1 and TRBJ2-5, with 7 bases that match TRBD2. This CDR3 has 22 amino acids. The V gene's germline CDR1 is SQVTM and CDR2 ANQGSEA. Trimming took 0 bases from V and 1 from J; bases not matched to a gene: 26. The CDR3 region is CSVEDPWVRMASGTHIQETQYF. CDR3 bases: TGCAGCGTTGAAGACCCTTGGGTTCGGATGGCTAGCGGAACACACATCCAAGAGACCCAGTACTTC.

The chain has TRBV19 and TRBJ1-6; TRBD1 matches at 9 bases. The germline V gene has CDR1 LNHDA and CDR2 SQIVND (reference sequence). J was trimmed by 9 bases and V by 1 base; bases with no gene match: 4. The CDR3 sequence is 15 residues long. The chain's CDR3 is CASSIGGQGSSPLHF. DNA of the CDR3: TGTGCCAGTAGTATAGGGGGACAGGGATCTTCACCCCTCCACTTT.

This clone is a singleton in its sample. The V and J genes are TRBV7-9 and TRBJ1-3; TRBD1 aligns across 9 bases. Germline CDR1 reads SEHNR; CDR2 reads FQNEAQ (reference sequence). CDR3 size: 15 residues. Germline trimming cut 5 bases from V and 4 bases from J; bases unmatched to any gene: 6. Here the CDR3 DNA reads TGTGCCAGCAGCCCACGGACAGGGGTAGGAAACACCATATATTTT. It codes for CASSPRTGVGNTIYF. Using reference TRBV7-9 and TRBJ1-3 for the parts outside the CDR3, the full variable domain is DTGVSQNPRHKITKRGQNVTFRCDPISEHNRLYWYRQTLGQGPEFLTYFQNEAQLEKSRLLSDRFSAERPKGSFSTLEIQRTEQGDSAMYLCASSPRTGVGNTIYFGEGSWLTVV.

The genes are TRBV7-9 and TRBJ1-2, with D possibly TRBD1 on 5 matching bases. Trimming removed 5 bases at V and 5 bases at J, with 18 bases between. The CDR3 sequence is 15 residues long. CDR1 is SEHNR and CDR2 is FQNEAQ in the germline V gene (reference sequence). DNA of the CDR3: TGTGCCAGCAGCAAAACGACAGTGGCGGTATATGGCTACACCTTC. Its translation: CASSKTTVAVYGYTF.

The V and J genes are TRBV6-5 and TRBJ1-2; weak D call: TRBD1 (5 bases). V was shortened by 5 bases and J by 4 bases, with 11 bases between the two germline ends. The CDR3 totals 13 residues. In germline, CDR1 is MNHEY, CDR2 SVGAGI. DNA for the CDR3: TGTGCCAGCAGTCCACAGGAATTCTATGGCTACACCTTC. The encoded protein is CASSPQEFYGYTF.

This clone has just a few counts. The chain has TRBV7-2 and TRBJ1-5, with TRBD1 identical over 10 bases. Per the germline V gene, CDR1 is SGHTA and CDR2 is FQGNSA. V was pared by 5 bases and J by 16 bases, with 11 bases of the junction left unmatched. CDR3 length: 13 residues. The CDR3 region is CASSLLPGQGGHF. Written as DNA, the CDR3 is TGTGCCAGCAGCCTACTCCCCGGACAGGGGGGACATTTT.

The V gene is TRBV12-5, the J gene TRBJ1-1; D gene uncertain. V was pared by 5 bases and J by 5 bases, with 9 bases between. This CDR3 is 12 amino acids long. The germline V gene encodes CDR1 LGHNT and CDR2 FRNRAP. The CDR3 is CASGLGSTEAFF. In DNA form, the CDR3 reads TGTGCTAGTGGTCTGGGTTCGACTGAAGCTTTCTTT.

V and J are TRBV29-1 and TRBJ2-7, with 7 nucleotides matching TRBD2. The length of the CDR3 is 13 residues. V gave up 7 bases and J gave up 2 bases; unmatched junction bases: 8. Per germline, CDR1 SQVTM and CDR2 ANQGSEA. The CDR3 protein is CSAGEGLTYEQYF. The CDR3 region has the DNA TGCAGCGCCGGGGAGGGGTTAACCTACGAGCAGTACTTC.

The V gene is TRBV11-2, the J gene TRBJ2-1, with TRBD1 matching 7 bases. The CDR3 loop spans 16 amino acids. Losses at the gene ends were 5 bases for V and 10 bases for J; bases not matched to a gene: 17. From germline, CDR1 is SGHAT and CDR2 FQNNGV. This CDR3 reads CASSAAAGTEPYEQFF. As DNA, the CDR3 is TGTGCCAGCAGCGCCGCAGCCGGGACAGAGCCTTACGAGCAGTTCTTC.

The chain carries TRBV5-1 and TRBJ1-4, with 8 bases that match TRBD1. The CDR3 is made up of 16 amino acids. Germline values: CDR1 SGHRS, CDR2 YFSETQ. Losses at the gene ends were 2 bases for V and 5 bases for J; bases not matched to a gene: 8. This chain's CDR3 is CASSFQAQGGNEKLFF. CDR3 in DNA: TGCGCCAGCAGCTTTCAGGCACAGGGGGGAAATGAAAAACTGTTTTTT.